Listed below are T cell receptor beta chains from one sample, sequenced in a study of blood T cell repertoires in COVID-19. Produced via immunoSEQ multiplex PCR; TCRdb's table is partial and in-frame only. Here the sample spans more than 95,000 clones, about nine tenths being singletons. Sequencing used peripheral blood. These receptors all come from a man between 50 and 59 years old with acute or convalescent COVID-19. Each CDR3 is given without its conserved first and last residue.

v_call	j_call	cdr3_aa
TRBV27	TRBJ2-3	ASSRTSGRATDTQY
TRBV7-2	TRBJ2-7	ASSIAGGVSYEQY
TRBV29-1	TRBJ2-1	SVDNLGGHEQF
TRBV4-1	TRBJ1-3	ASSSGPLPGNTIY
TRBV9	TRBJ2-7	ASSTGTSGYEQY
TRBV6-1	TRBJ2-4	ASSEARGGIQY
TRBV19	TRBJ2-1	ASSIFGAGLYNEQF
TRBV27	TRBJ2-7	ASKPFFETGRGEQY
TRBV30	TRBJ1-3	AWGGGQGNLGPGNTIY
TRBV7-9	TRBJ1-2	ASSLKGAQGGYT
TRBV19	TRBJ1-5	ASSIIRVNSNQPQH
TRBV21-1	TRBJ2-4	ASSNSGLAGLLAKNIQY
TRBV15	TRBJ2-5	ATSRDPQGMSETQY
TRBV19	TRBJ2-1	ASKGWAGDYNEQF
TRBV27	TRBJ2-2	ASQADNTGELF
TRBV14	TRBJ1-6	ASSQQSNSPLH
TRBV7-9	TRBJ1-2	ASSLVQGYGYT
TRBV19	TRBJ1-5	ASTPGGTNQPQH
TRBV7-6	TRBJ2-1	ASSPGGGSYNEQF
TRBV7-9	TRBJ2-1	ASSLGTSSYNEQF
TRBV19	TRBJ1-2	ASNVADYGYT
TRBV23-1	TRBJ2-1	ASNNPDTMSDPSGTMNVDEQF
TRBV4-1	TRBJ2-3	ASSQAPTSGTTDTQY
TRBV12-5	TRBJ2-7	ASGTGSYEQY
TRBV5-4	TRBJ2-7	ASSLTGGAEQY
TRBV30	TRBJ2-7	AWRGLAGYEQY
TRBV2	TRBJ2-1	ASSEIGQGAGEQF